The 14 T cell receptor beta chains in this list originate from one sample, sequenced in a study of technical replicates of blood from several donors. Produced via immunoSEQ multiplex PCR; TCRdb's table is partial and in-frame only. The profile shows approximately 10,000 clones, roughly 93% of them singletons. Sample: PBMCs. Receptor source: a human donor in good health.

This chain connects TRBV4-2 to TRBJ1-4, with D tentatively TRBD1 (5 bases). This CDR3 is 13 amino acids long. Germline V gene data show CDR1 as LGHNA and CDR2 as YNFKEQ. V was clipped by 1 base and J by 6 bases, with 6 bases between them. The CDR3 loop is CASSQAGDEKLFF. The CDR3 region has the DNA TGTGCCAGCAGCCAAGCGGGGGATGAAAAACTGTTTTTT.

The CDR3 protein is CASSQGLAGPYEQYF. CDR3 bases: TGTGCCAGCAGCCAAGGACTAGCGGGCCCCTACGAGCAGTACTTC. This sequence joins TRBV7-3 and TRBJ2-7, with TRBD2 identical over 11 bases. The V and J ends lost 5 bases and 2 bases, in that order; junction bases with no gene match: 5. The CDR3 spans 15 residues. Germline assignment: CDR1 SGHTA and CDR2 FQGTGA.

The chain carries TRBV30 and TRBJ2-3; TRBD2 aligns across 11 bases. The CDR3 has 15 amino acids. Trimming cost V 4 bases and J 6 bases; bases outside gene matches: 9. The germline V gene encodes CDR1 GTSNPN and CDR2 SVGIG (reference sequence). The CDR3 reads CAWTGASGRSDTQYF. CDR3 nucleotide sequence: TGTGCCTGGACGGGAGCTAGCGGGAGGTCCGATACGCAGTATTTT.

CDR3 sequence: CASSLDLETYEQYF. DNA for the CDR3: TGTGCCAGCAGCTTAGACCTGGAGACCTACGAGCAGTACTTC. The chain is built from TRBV7-9 and TRBJ2-7; D not certain. This CDR3 comprises 14 residues. V dropped 1 base and J dropped 2 bases, with 9 bases sitting between them. CDR1 and CDR2 from the germline V gene are SEHNR and FQNEAQ (reference sequence).

This chain uses TRBV19 with TRBJ2-4, with TRBD2 matching over 9 bases. The CDR3 consists of 18 residues. Germline V CDR1 and CDR2: LNHDA, SQIVND (reference sequence). With V trimmed by 1 base and J by 1 base, 8 bases remained unmatched. This chain's CDR3 is CASSIAAKAGGAKNIQYF. CDR3 nucleotide sequence: TGTGCCAGTAGTATAGCGGCAAAGGCGGGAGGGGCCAAAAACATTCAGTACTTC.

This clone has just a few counts. The rearrangement links TRBV6-1 to TRBJ2-7, with 7 bases lining up with TRBD2. The CDR3 totals 14 residues. V lost 1 base, J lost 3 bases, and 3 bases stayed unmatched. From germline, CDR1 is MNHNS and CDR2 SASEGT. CDR3 in DNA: TGTGCCAGCAGTGAAGAAACTAGCGTCTACGAGCAGTACTTC. Translation gives CASSEETSVYEQYF.

The rearrangement links TRBV7-9 to TRBJ2-7; 7 bases are shared with TRBD2. CDR3 length: 14 residues. Germline V gives CDR1 SEHNR, CDR2 FQNEAQ (reference sequence). The V gene end was trimmed by 3 bases and the J gene end by 0 bases; junction bases not matched to a gene: 2. The CDR3 DNA is TGTGCCAGCAGCTTCAGGACTAGCTCCTACGAGCAGTACTTC. Translated, it gives CASSFRTSSYEQYF.

This clone was observed once. The V gene is TRBV6-1, the J gene TRBJ2-1, with D maybe TRBD2 (5 bases). V was clipped by 4 bases and J by 0 bases, with 10 bases between them. The germline CDR1 and CDR2 sequences are MNHNS and SASEGT. CDR3 size: 15 residues. This chain's CDR3 is CASSGVASSYNEQFF. CDR3 coding DNA: TGTGCCAGCAGTGGAGTAGCGAGCTCCTACAATGAGCAGTTCTTC.

The genes are TRBV25-1 and TRBJ2-6; tentatively, D is TRBD1 (6 bases). Germline V lookup: CDR1 MGHDK, CDR2 SYGVNS. There are 18 residues in the CDR3. Trimming took 0 bases from V and 4 from J, leaving 16 bases between them. The CDR3 DNA follows: TGTGCCAGCAGTGAATATGAGGGCGCAGGGGAGGGGGCCAACGTCCTGACTTTC. Encoded protein: CASSEYEGAGEGANVLTF.

This chain's CDR3 is CASSQDRVTQYF. The CDR3 nucleotides read TGTGCCAGCAGCCAAGACCGGGTGACGCAGTATTTT. V gene TRBV14 combines with J gene TRBJ2-3, with no clear D. Germline V CDR1 and CDR2: SGHDN, FVKESK. The CDR3 totals 12 residues. V shed 0 bases and J shed 9 bases, with 7 bases lying between them.

This chain joins TRBV6-6 and TRBJ1-1; D possibly corresponds to TRBD1 (6 bases). V was pared by 7 bases and J by 3 bases, with 9 bases between. Per germline, CDR1 MNHNY and CDR2 SVGAGI (reference sequence). The CDR3 runs to 12 residues. CDR3 sequence: CASNRVDTEAFF. CDR3 nucleotide sequence: TGTGCCAGCAACAGGGTGGACACTGAAGCTTTCTTT.

The chain joins TRBV28 to TRBJ2-5; 7 bases fit TRBD2. CDR3 length: 15 amino acids. Germline lookup yields CDR1 MDHEN and CDR2 SYDVKM. Germline trimming cut 1 base from V and 4 bases from J; bases unmatched to any gene: 6. CDR3 protein: CASSLSLGGRETQYF. The CDR3 bases are TGTGCCAGCAGTTTATCTTTGGGGGGGAGAGAGACCCAGTACTTC.

This sequence joins TRBV12-2 and TRBJ2-7; the table's TRBD2 call for D was not verified on the DNA. TRBV12-2 is classified as a pseudogene. The CDR3 runs 16 residues. The CDR3 loop is CASRLDVVAGVYEQYF. CDR3 nucleotides: TGTGCAAGTCGCCTAGACGTCGTAGCGGGAGTCTACGAGCAGTACTTC.

V usage is TRBV13 and J usage is TRBJ2-7; 10 bases are a match to TRBD1. Germline V gives CDR1 PRHDT, CDR2 FYEKMQ (reference sequence). J was trimmed by 4 bases and V by 6 bases; bases with no gene match: 6. This CDR3 has 14 amino acids. The CDR3 bases are TGTGCCAGCAGTCCACGGGACAGGGGTTACGAGCAGTACTTC. Translating gives CASSPRDRGYEQYF.